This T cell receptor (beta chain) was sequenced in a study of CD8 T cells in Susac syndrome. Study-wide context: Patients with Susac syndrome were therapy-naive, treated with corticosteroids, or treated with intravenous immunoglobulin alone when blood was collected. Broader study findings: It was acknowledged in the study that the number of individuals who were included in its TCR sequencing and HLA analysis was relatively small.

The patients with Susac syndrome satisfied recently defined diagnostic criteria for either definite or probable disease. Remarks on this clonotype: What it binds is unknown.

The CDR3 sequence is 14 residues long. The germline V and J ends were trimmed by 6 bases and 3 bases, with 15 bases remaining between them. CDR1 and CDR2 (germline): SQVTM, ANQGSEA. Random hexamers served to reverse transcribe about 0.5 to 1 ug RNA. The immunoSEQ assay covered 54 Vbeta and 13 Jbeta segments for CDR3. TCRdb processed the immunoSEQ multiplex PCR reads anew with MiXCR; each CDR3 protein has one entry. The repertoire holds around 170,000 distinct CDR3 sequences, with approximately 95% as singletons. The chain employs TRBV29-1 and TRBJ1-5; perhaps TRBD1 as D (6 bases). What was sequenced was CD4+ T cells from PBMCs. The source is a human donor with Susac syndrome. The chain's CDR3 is CSVGGGANNQPQHF. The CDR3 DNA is TGCAGCGTCGGCGGGGGGGCGAACAATCAGCCCCAGCATTTT.